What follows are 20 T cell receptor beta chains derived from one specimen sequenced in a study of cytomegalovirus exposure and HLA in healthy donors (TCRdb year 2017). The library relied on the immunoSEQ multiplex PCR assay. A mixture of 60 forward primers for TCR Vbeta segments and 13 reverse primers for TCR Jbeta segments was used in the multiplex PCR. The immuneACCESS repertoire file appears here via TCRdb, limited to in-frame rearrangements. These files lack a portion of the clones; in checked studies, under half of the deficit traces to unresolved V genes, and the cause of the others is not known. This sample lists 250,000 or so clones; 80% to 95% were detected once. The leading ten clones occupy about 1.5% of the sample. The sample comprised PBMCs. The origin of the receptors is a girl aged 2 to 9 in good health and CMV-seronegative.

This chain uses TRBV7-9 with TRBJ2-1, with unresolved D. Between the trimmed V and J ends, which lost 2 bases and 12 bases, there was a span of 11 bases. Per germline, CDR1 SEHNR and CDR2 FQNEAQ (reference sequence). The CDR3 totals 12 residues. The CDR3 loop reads CASSLTADRQFF. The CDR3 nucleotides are TGTGCCAGCAGCTTAACTGCGGATAGGCAGTTCTTC.

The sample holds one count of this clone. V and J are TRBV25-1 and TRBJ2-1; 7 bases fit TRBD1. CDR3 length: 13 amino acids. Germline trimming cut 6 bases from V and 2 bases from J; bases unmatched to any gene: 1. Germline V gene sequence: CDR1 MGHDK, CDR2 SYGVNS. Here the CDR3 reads CASSQGAYNEQFF. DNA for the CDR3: TGTGCCAGCAGCCAGGGGGCCTACAATGAGCAGTTCTTC. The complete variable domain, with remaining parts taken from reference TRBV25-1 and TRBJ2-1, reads EADIYQTPRYLVIGTGKKITLECSQTMGHDKMYWYQQDPGMELHLIHYSYGVNSTEKGDLSSESTVSRIRTEHFPLTLESARPSHTSQYLCASSQGAYNEQFFGPGTRLTVL.

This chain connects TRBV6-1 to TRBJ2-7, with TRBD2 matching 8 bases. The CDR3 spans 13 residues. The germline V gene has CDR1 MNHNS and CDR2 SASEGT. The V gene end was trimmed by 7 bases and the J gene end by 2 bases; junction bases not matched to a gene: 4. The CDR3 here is CASMVAGPYEQYF. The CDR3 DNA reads TGTGCCAGCATGGTAGCGGGGCCCTACGAGCAGTACTTC.

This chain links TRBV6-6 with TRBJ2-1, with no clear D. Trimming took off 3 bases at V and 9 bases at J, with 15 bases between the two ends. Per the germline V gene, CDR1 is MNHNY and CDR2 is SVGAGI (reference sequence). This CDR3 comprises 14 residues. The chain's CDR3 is CASSYSGASGEQFF. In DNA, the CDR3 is TGTGCCAGCAGTTATTCTGGAGCGTCTGGTGAGCAGTTCTTC.

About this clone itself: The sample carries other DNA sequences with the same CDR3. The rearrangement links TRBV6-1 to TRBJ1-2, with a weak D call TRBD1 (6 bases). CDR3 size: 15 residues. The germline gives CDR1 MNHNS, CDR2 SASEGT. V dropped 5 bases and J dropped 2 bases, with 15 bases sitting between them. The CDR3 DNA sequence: TGTGCCAGCAGTAACCAGGCGGGGGCCAACTATGGCTACACCTTC. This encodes CASSNQAGANYGYTF.

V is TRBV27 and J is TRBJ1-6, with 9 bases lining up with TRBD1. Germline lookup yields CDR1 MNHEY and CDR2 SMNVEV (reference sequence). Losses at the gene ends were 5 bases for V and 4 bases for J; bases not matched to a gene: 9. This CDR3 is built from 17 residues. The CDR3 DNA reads TGTGCCAGCAGTAACCCCTTAGACAGGGGGTATAATTCACCCCTCCACTTT. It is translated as CASSNPLDRGYNSPLHF.

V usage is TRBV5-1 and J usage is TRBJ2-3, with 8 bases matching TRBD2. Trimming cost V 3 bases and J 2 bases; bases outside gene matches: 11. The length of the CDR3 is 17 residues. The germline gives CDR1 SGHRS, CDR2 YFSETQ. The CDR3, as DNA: TGCGCCAGCAGCTCTAGAGCGGGAGAGACATACACAGATACGCAGTATTTT. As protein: CASSSRAGETYTDTQYF.

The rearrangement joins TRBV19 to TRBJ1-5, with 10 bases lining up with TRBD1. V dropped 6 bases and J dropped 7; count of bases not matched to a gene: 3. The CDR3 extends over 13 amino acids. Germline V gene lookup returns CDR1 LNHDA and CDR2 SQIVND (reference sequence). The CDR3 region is CASSLTGGQPQHF. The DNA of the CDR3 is TGTGCCAGTAGCCTGACAGGGGGCCAGCCCCAGCATTTT.

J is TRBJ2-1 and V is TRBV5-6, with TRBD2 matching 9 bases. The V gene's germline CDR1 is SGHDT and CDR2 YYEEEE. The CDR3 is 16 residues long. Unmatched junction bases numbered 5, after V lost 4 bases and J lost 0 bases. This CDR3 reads CASSTDSGSSYNEQFF. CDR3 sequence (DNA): TGTGCCAGCAGCACGGATAGCGGGAGCTCCTACAATGAGCAGTTCTTC.

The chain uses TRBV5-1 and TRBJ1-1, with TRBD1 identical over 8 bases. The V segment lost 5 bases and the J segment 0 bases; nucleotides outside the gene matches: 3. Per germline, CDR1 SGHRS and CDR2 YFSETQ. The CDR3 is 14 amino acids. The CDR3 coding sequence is TGCGCCAGCAGTCCGGACAGGGTGAACACTGAAGCTTTCTTT. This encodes CASSPDRVNTEAFF. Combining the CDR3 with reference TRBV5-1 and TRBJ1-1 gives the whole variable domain KAGVTQTPRYLIKTRGQQVTLSCSPISGHRSVSWYQQTPGQGLQFLFEYFSETQRNKGNFPGRFSGRQFSNSRSEMNVSTLELGDSALYLCASSPDRVNTEAFFGQGTRLTVV.

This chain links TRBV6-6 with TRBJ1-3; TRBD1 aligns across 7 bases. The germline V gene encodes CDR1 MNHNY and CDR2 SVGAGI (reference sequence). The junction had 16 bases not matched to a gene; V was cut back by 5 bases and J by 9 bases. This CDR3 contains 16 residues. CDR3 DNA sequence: TGTGCCAGCAGTACAAGCCGGACAGGAAGAGAAATCACCATATATTTT. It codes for CASSTSRTGREITIYF.

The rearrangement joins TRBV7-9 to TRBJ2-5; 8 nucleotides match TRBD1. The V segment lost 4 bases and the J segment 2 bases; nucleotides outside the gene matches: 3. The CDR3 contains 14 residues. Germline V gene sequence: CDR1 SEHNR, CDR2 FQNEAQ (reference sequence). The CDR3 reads CASSSGGKQETQYF. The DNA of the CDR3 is TGTGCCAGCAGCTCAGGGGGCAAGCAAGAGACCCAGTACTTC.

The CDR3 reads CASSLDAAGTSSGELFF. The CDR3 DNA follows: TGTGCCAGCAGCTTGGATGCCGCCGGGACTAGCAGCGGGGAGCTGTTTTTT. V usage is TRBV5-6 and J usage is TRBJ2-2, with 9 bases identical to TRBD2. Germline trimming cut 0 bases from V and 7 bases from J; bases unmatched to any gene: 10. Germline V gene data show CDR1 as SGHDT and CDR2 as YYEEEE. The CDR3 spans 17 residues.

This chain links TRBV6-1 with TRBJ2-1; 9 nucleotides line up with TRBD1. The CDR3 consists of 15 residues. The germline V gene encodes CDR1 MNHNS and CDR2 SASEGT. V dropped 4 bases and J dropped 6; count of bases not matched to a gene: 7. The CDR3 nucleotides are TGTGCCAGCAGTGCCGGGGACAGGGTATTCAATGAGCAGTTCTTC. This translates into CASSAGDRVFNEQFF.

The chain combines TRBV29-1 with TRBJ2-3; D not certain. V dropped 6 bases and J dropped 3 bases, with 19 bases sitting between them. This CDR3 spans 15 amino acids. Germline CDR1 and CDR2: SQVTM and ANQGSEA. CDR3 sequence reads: CSVDGFFSGTDTQYF. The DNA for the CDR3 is TGCAGCGTGGATGGGTTTTTTTCGGGTACAGATACGCAGTATTTT.

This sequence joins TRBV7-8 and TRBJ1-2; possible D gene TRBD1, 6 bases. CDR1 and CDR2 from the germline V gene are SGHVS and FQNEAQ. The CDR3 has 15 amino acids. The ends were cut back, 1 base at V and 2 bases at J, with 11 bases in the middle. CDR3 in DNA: TGTGCCAGCAGCTTAGGCCGAGGACAGAACTATGGCTACACCTTC. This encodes CASSLGRGQNYGYTF.

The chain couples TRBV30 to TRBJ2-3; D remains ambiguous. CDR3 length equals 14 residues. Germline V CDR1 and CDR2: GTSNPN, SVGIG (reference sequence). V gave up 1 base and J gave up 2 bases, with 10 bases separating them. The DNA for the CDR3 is TGTGCCTGGAGTGACCTCGGGTTCACAGATACGCAGTATTTT. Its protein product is CAWSDLGFTDTQYF.

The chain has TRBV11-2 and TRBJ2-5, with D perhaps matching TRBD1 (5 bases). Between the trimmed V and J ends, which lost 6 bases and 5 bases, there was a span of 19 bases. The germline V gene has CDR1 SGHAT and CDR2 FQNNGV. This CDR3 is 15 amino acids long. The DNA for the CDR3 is TGTGCCAGCAGATCGATGCGAGGCAGGGTGGAGACCCAGTACTTC. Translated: CASRSMRGRVETQYF.

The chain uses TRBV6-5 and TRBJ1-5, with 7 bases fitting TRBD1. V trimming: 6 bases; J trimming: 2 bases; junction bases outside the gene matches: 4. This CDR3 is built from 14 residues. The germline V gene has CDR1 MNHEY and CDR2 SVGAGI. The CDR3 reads CASSRQGGNQPQHF. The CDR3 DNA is TGTGCCAGCAGCCGACAGGGCGGCAATCAGCCCCAGCATTTT.

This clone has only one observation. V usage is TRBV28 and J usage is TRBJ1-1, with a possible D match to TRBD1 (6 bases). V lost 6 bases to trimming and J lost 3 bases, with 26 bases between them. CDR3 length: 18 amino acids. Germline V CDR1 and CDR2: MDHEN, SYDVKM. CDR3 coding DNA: TGTGCCAGCAGCCCACCCAGGGGTGCCAAAGGTGGCTACACTGAAGCTTTCTTT. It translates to CASSPPRGAKGGYTEAFF.